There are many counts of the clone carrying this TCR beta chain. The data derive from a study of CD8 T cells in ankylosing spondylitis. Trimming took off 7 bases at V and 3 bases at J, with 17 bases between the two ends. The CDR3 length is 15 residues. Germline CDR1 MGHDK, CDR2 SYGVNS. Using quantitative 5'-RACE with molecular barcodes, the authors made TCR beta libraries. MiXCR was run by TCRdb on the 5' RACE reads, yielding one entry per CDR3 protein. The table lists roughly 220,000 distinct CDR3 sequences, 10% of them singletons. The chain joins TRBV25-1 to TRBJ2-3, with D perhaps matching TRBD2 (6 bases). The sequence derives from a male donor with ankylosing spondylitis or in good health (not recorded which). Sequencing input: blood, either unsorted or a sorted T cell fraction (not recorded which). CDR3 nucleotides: TGTGCCAGCAACGCCGGTGGGGGGTGGACAGATACGCAGTATTTT. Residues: CASNAGGGWTDTQYF. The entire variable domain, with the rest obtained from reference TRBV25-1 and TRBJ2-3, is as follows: EADIYQTPRYLVIGTGKKITLECSQTMGHDKMYWYQQDPGMELHLIHYSYGVNSTEKGDLSSESTVSRIRTEHFPLTLESARPSHTSQYLCASNAGGGWTDTQYFGPGTRLTVL.